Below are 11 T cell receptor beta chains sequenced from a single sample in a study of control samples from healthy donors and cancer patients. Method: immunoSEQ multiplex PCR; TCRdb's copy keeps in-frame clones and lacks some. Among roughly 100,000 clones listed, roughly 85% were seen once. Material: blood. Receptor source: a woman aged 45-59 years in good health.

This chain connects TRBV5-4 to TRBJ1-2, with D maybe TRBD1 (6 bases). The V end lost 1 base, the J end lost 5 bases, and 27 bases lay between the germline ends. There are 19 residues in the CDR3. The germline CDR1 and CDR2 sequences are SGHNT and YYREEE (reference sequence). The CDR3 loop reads CASSLPNSLTRGAEYGYTF. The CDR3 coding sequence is TGTGCCAGCAGCTTGCCGAATTCGCTTACTCGGGGGGCTGAATATGGCTACACCTTC.

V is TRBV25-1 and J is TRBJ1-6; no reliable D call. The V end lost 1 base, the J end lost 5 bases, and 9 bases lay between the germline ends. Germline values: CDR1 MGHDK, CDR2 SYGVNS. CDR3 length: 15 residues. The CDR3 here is CASSESLGNNSPLHF. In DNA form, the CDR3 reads TGTGCCAGCAGTGAATCCTTGGGGAATAATTCACCCCTCCACTTT.

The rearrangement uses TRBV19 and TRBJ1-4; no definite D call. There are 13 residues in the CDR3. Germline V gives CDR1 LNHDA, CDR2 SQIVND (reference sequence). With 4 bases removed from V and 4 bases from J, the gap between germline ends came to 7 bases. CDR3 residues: CASSKQINEKLFF. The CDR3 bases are TGTGCCAGTAGTAAACAGATTAATGAAAAACTGTTTTTT.

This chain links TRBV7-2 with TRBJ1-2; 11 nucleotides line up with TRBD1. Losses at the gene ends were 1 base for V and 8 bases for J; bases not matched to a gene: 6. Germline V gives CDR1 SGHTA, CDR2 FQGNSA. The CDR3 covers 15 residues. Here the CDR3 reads CASSLVGQGAMGYTF. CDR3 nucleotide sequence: TGTGCCAGCAGCTTAGTAGGACAGGGGGCAATGGGCTACACCTTC.

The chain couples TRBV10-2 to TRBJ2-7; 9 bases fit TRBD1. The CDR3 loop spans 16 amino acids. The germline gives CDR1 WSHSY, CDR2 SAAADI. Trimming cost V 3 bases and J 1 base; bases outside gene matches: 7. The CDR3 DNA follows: TGCGCCAGCAGTGACCCGGGACAGGGTAATTCCTACGAGCAGTACTTC. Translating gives CASSDPGQGNSYEQYF.

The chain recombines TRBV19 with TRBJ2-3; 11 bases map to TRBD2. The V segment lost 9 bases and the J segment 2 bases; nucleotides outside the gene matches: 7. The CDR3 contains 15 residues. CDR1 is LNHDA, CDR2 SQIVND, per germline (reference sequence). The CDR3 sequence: CARKTSGVATDTQYF. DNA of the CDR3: TGTGCCAGGAAGACTAGCGGGGTTGCCACAGATACGCAGTATTTT.

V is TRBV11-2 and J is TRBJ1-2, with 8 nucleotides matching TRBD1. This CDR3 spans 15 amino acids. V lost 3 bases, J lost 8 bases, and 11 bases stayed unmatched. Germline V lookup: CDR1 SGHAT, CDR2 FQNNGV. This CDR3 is CASSFEVGTGRGYTF. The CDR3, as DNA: TGTGCCAGCAGCTTTGAGGTTGGGACAGGAAGAGGCTACACCTTC.

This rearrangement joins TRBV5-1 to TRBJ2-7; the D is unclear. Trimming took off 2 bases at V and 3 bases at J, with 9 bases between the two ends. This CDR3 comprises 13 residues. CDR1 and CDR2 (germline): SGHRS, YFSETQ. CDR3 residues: CASSFELFYEQYF. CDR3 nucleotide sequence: TGCGCCAGCAGCTTTGAACTTTTCTACGAGCAGTACTTC.

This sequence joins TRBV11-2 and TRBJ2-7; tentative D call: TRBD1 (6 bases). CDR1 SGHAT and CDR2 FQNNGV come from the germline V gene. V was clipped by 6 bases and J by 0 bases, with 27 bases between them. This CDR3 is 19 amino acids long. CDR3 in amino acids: CASRMPYTTGTPSSYEQYF. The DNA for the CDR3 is TGTGCCAGCAGGATGCCCTACACCACCGGGACACCGAGCTCCTACGAGCAGTACTTC.

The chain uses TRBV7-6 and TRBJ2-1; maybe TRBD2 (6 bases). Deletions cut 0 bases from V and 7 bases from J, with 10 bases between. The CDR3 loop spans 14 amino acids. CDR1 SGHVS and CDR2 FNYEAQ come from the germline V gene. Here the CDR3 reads CASSLAGGLNEQFF. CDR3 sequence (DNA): TGTGCCAGCAGCTTAGCGGGAGGCTTAAATGAGCAGTTCTTC.

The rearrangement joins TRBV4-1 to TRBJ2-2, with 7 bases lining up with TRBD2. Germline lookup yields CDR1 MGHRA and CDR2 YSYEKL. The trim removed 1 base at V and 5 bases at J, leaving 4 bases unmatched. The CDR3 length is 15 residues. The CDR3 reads CASSQVGGITGELFF. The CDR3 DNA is TGCGCCAGCAGCCAAGTCGGGGGGATAACCGGGGAGCTGTTTTTT.